This T cell receptor beta chain was captured by sequencing in a study of T cells after yellow fever vaccination. 5'RACE template switching added a universal primer site and UMIs to TCR cDNA. One entry per CDR3 protein, called by TCRdb with MiXCR from the 5' RACE reads. Of 120,000 or so distinct CDR3 sequences listed, around 15% are singletons. Germline lookup yields CDR1 SEHNR and CDR2 FQNEAQ (reference sequence). This CDR3 contains 14 residues. V was clipped by 10 bases and J by 2 bases, with 17 bases between them. A few counts support this clonotype. What it recognizes is unknown. Study results and limitations: By day 5 rather than day 15, the secondary response had peaked, though it was weaker. Abundant clonotypes from the bulk population could have been carried over as contaminants into FACS-sorted repertoires.

The receptor comes from a man aged 18-30 years who received the YFV17D yellow fever vaccine. This chain uses TRBV7-9 with TRBJ1-1; D is possibly TRBD1 (5 bases). Sequenced here: CD8+ T cells sorted from PBMCs, sampled 5 days after the yellow fever booster vaccination. The CDR3 reads CATEKGRGNTEAFF. CDR3 DNA: TGTGCCACCGAAAAGGGACGGGGAAACACTGAAGCTTTCTTT.